This TCR beta chain was documented in a study of T cell responses to AZD1222 COVID-19 vaccine (TCRdb year 2021). As for the study more broadly: Because spike-specific TCR depth and breadth did not differ between the two schedules, AZD1222 recipients who got a second dose at roughly 4 weeks were pooled with those who got a second dose at roughly 12 weeks. A total of 230 to 250 trial participants underwent TCR sequencing, of whom nearly 210 had received two doses of AZD1222 and some 26 had received two doses of the MenACWY control vaccine. Trial participants were enrolled by age into 18-55, 56-69 and 70-plus year subgroups, with roughly 160, 29 and 62 TCR-sequenced participants respectively.

This specimen's time point label, per the study, means: baseline before first vaccination. Vaccinee samples came from UK trials COV001 and COV002, including a single-blind randomized controlled phase 2/3 trial of AZD1222 (ChAdOx1 nCoV-19) in healthy adults. Trial participant PBMC samples were collected at day 0 and day 28 after the second dose for TCRbeta chain sequencing. Points the paper makes about the study in general: Conclusions about previously exposed vaccinees were limited because only five to seven AZD1222 recipients were SARS-CoV-2 seropositive at baseline. Participants were mostly white British and included more females than males, and it was suggested by the authors that clonal diversity may have been underestimated. No day 14 peak-response samples were available, so repertoires were characterized only after the peak T cell response. In the small 56-69-year group, the increase in depth fell short of significance, most likely because of low power. Nearly half of unique spike-specific TCRs reportedly recognized epitopes outside regions mutated in the B.1.351 and B.1.1.7 variants. A significant rise in spike-specific TCR breadth and depth was observed after two AZD1222 doses relative to day 0 and relative to MenACWY recipients. The whole spike protein was spanned by vaccine-associated CD4 TCRs, and dominant responses were seen in regions 160-218 and 743-854.

This clone was found once. The antigen it binds to is not known. No base-level quality is on record; no much larger clone is a single base apart. The CDR3 regions of human TCRbeta chains were analyzed by immunosequencing. The paper's data handling went like this. Repertoire TCRs were checked for matches against a reference library of SARS-CoV-2-specific TCRs that had been generated using the MIRA antigen-specificity platform. Breadth was defined as the fraction of unique TCRs that were SARS-CoV-2-associated. Depth was defined as the fraction of total T cells that were SARS-CoV-2-associated. Using the MIRA data, each spike-specific TCR was mapped to the spike region that the TCR reacts to and placed in a CD4 or CD8 class. Log10-transformed breadth and depth values were compared by one-way ANOVA with Sidak's multiple comparisons tests. The table comes from immuneACCESS by way of TCRdb, which keeps in-frame sequences with V and J called. Part of the clones is missing from these tables; in studies checked, under half for an unresolved V gene and the rest for unknown reasons. D and trimming come from the DNA, and the V and J calls and clone size come from that table. The sample yields 110,000 to 150,000 clones; just over 85% were counted once. The top ten clonotypes cover around 3.3% of the sample.

The CDR3 spans 16 residues, from the cysteine through the phenylalanine. Of all the DNA, just the CDR3 is kept, 48 bases in frame from base 1. From a lookup of the germline V gene, CDR1 and CDR2 are LGHNA and YSLEER. Relative to germline, V is 0 bases shorter and J is 8 bases shorter, with 19 bases between their ends. The chain couples TRBV4-3 to TRBJ1-1; TRBD1 is a possible D gene, resting on 6 matching bases. The TCR comes from an adult in good health. Sample: peripheral blood, taken on day 0 of AZD1222 vaccination. The DNA sequence is given as TGCGCCAGCAGCCAAGATCTTACAGGGCCAGGAGGAGAAGCTTTCTTT. Translation gives CASSQDLTGPGGEAFF.